The next 10 T cell receptor beta chains were all read from a single sample in a study of neoadjuvant anti-PD-1 for oral cavity cancer. The time point denotes: after neoadjuvant nivolumab, at surgical resection. Sequencing used immunoSEQ multiplex PCR; TCRdb keeps in-frame clones, though not all of them. The sample includes about 8,000 clones, roughly 71% seen only once; the top ten take roughly 2.8%. Specimen: PBMCs, collected after nivolumab (anti-PD-1) treatment. These receptors came from a person aged 35-79 years with oral cavity squamous cell carcinoma.

The chain recombines TRBV9 with TRBJ2-5, with TRBD2 matching 12 bases. The end of the DNA fits TRBJ2-7 better, so the J call may be wrong. Germline values: CDR1 SGDLS, CDR2 YYNGEE. The CDR3 spans 16 residues. The CDR3 is CASSVEASGGAYEQYF. CDR3 nucleotides: TGTGCCAGCAGCGTAGAAGCTAGCGGGGGGGCCTACGAGCAGTACTTC.

The table lists this clone with a few counts. V gene TRBV2 combines with J gene TRBJ2-1; 9 nucleotides agree with TRBD2. The germline CDR1 and CDR2 sequences are SNHLY and FYNNEI. CDR3 length: 14 amino acids. V lost 6 bases, J lost 7 bases, and 7 bases stayed unmatched. The CDR3 bases are TGTGCCAGCAGCCACGGCGGGGGGGTGAATGAGCAGTTCTTC. Translation: CASSHGGGVNEQFF.

J is TRBJ1-1 and V is TRBV5-1; D is perhaps TRBD1 (5 bases). Between the trimmed V and J ends, which lost 4 bases and 1 base, there was a span of 23 bases. CDR3 length equals 18 residues. Looked up from germline, CDR1 is SGHRS and CDR2 is YFSETQ. CDR3 sequence (DNA): TGCGCCAGCAGCCCTGCCCCACCTGCCGGGGGGTGGAACACTGAAGCTTTCTTT. Protein: CASSPAPPAGGWNTEAFF. The variable domain in full, completed from reference TRBV5-1 and TRBJ1-1, reads KAGVTQTPRYLIKTRGQQVTLSCSPISGHRSVSWYQQTPGQGLQFLFEYFSETQRNKGNFPGRFSGRQFSNSRSEMNVSTLELGDSALYLCASSPAPPAGGWNTEAFFGQGTRLTVV.

The chain is built from TRBV9 and TRBJ2-1, with D possibly matching TRBD2 (6 bases). Germline V gene lookup returns CDR1 SGDLS and CDR2 YYNGEE. This CDR3 is 16 amino acids long. Between the trimmed V and J ends, which lost 0 bases and 3 bases, there was a span of 13 bases. The CDR3, as DNA: TGTGCCAGCAGCGTAGACGGCGCGGGGAACTACAATGAGCAGTTCTTC. It translates to CASSVDGAGNYNEQFF. Combining the CDR3 with reference TRBV9 and TRBJ2-1 gives the whole variable domain DSGVTQTPKHLITATGQRVTLRCSPRSGDLSVYWYQQSLDQGLQFLIQYYNGEERAKGNILERFSAQQFPDLHSELNLSSLELGDSALYFCASSVDGAGNYNEQFFGPGTRLTVL.

This clone was picked up a small number of times. CDR3 sequence reads: CASSQERQIEAFF. For the CDR3, the DNA is TGTGCCAGCAGCCAAGAAAGACAGATTGAAGCTTTCTTT. The chain couples TRBV4-2 to TRBJ1-1; possibly TRBD1 for D (5 bases). Germline values: CDR1 LGHNA, CDR2 YNFKEQ. Trimming took 0 bases from V and 7 from J, leaving 9 bases between them. The CDR3 is made up of 13 amino acids.

CDR3: CASSEAAGGPGELFF. Here the CDR3 DNA reads TGTGCCAGCAGTGAAGCAGCGGGGGGGCCCGGGGAGCTGTTTTTT. The chain carries TRBV6-1 and TRBJ2-2, with 10 nucleotides matching TRBD2. The V segment lost 0 bases and the J segment 6 bases; nucleotides outside the gene matches: 1. Germline V gene data show CDR1 as MNHNS and CDR2 as SASEGT. The CDR3 runs 15 residues.

This clone has only a few counts. This chain uses TRBV10-3 with TRBJ2-3; D gene uncertain. Between the trimmed V and J ends, which lost 6 bases and 0 bases, there was a span of 7 bases. Germline V gene data show CDR1 as ENHRY and CDR2 as SYGVKD. The CDR3 has 13 residues. The CDR3 loop reads CAIRVLSTDTQYF. Here the CDR3 DNA reads TGTGCCATCAGAGTGTTGAGCACAGATACGCAGTATTTT.

The table lists this clone with a few counts. The chain combines TRBV5-1 with TRBJ1-3; unclear D gene. Germline CDR1 SGHRS, CDR2 YFSETQ. The ends were cut back, 0 bases at V and 4 bases at J, with 11 bases in the middle. This CDR3 contains 15 residues. Here the CDR3 reads CASSLGQMPGNTIYF. CDR3 DNA: TGCGCCAGCAGCTTGGGTCAAATGCCAGGAAACACCATATATTTT.

The chain couples TRBV15 to TRBJ2-5; perhaps D is TRBD1 or TRBD2 (6 bases each). This CDR3 has 19 residues. V was trimmed by 0 bases and J by 5 bases, leaving 25 bases between them. From germline, CDR1 is LNHNV and CDR2 YYDKDF (reference sequence). CDR3 nucleotide sequence: TGTGCCACCAGCAGAGATGGTCCGGGGGCGCCTCGTCGGACGGAGACCCAGTACTTC. Translated, it gives CATSRDGPGAPRRTETQYF.

The J gene is TRBJ1-6, the V gene TRBV2; no clear D gene. This CDR3 has 14 residues. V was trimmed by 7 bases and J by 3 bases, leaving 10 bases between them. The germline V gene encodes CDR1 SNHLY and CDR2 FYNNEI. CDR3 in amino acids: CASNLRGYNSPLHF. The CDR3 coding sequence is TGTGCCAGCAACCTACGAGGCTATAATTCACCCCTCCACTTT.